A selection of T cell receptor beta chains follows, all from one sample in a study of cytomegalovirus exposure and HLA in healthy donors. Assay: immunoSEQ multiplex PCR; the TCRdb copy retains only in-frame clones and omits some. The sample contains about 190,000 clones, 81% of which appear only once. What was sequenced was PBMCs. The receptors come from a man aged 45-65 years in good health and CMV-seronegative. The CDR3 runs from the conserved cysteine through the conserved F or W. A D gene is named only where the DNA matches it firmly. Clone size, where shown, is once, few, many, or a class for clones that have expanded.

clone_size: -
j_call: TRBJ2-5
d_call: TRBD2
v_call: TRBV5-4
cdr3_length: 13
cdr3_aa: CASSFLAGETQYF

clone_size: -
j_call: TRBJ2-1
d_call: TRBD2
v_call: TRBV11-2
cdr3_length: 14
cdr3_aa: CASRSAGGLGEQFF

clone_size: -
j_call: -
d_call: -
v_call: TRBV7-6
cdr3_length: 13
cdr3_aa: CASSLAGSYEQYF

clone_size: -
j_call: TRBJ1-6
d_call: TRBD1
v_call: TRBV18
cdr3_length: 14
cdr3_aa: CASSFIQGGSPLHF

clone_size: -
j_call: TRBJ2-3
d_call: -
v_call: TRBV7-2
cdr3_length: 13
cdr3_aa: CASSLGLLDTQYF

clone_size: -
j_call: TRBJ2-7
d_call: TRBD1
v_call: TRBV10-3
cdr3_length: 15
cdr3_aa: CAISRGTGISYEQYF

clone_size: -
j_call: TRBJ2-5
d_call: -
v_call: TRBV20-1
cdr3_length: 10
cdr3_aa: CSALSAAQYF

clone_size: once
j_call: TRBJ1-1
d_call: -
v_call: TRBV27
cdr3_length: 15
cdr3_aa: CASSSSQGMNTEAFF

clone_size: -
j_call: TRBJ1-2
d_call: TRBD1
v_call: TRBV6-5
cdr3_length: 14
cdr3_aa: CASNPQGTGYGYTF

clone_size: -
j_call: TRBJ2-7
d_call: -
v_call: TRBV19
cdr3_length: 13
cdr3_aa: CATSPGDVYEQYF

clone_size: once
j_call: TRBJ1-1
d_call: TRBD1
v_call: TRBV19
cdr3_length: 12
cdr3_aa: CASSSGGTEAFF